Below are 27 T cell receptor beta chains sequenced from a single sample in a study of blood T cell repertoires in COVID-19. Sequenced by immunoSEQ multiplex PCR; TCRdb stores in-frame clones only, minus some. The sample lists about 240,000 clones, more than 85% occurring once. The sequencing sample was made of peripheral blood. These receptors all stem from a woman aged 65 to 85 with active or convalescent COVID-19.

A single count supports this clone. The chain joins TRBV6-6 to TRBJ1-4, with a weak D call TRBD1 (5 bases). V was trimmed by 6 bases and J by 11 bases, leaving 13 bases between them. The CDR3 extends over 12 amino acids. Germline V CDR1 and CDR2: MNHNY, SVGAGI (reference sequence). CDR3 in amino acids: CASRYDSAKLFF. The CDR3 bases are TGTGCCAGCAGGTACGACAGCGCGAAACTGTTTTTT.

The CDR3 bases are TGCGCCAGCAGCCAAGGCGATCTTACAGGGGCGAGCTCCTATAATTCACCCCTCCACTTT. Protein: CASSQGDLTGASSYNSPLHF. This rearrangement joins TRBV4-1 to TRBJ1-6; 7 bases map to TRBD1. CDR1 MGHRA and CDR2 YSYEKL come from the germline V gene. There are 20 residues in the CDR3. V lost 1 base to trimming and J lost 0 bases; unmatched junction nucleotides: 12.

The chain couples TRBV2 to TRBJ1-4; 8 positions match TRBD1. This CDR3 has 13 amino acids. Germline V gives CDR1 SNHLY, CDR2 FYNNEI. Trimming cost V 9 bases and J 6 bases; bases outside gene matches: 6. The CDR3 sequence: CASGPDRDEKLFF. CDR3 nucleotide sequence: TGTGCCAGTGGCCCGGACAGGGATGAAAAACTGTTTTTT.

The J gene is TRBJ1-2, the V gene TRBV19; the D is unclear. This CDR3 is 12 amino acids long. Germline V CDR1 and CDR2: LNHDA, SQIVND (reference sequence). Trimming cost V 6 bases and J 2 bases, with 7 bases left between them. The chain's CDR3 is CASRAVNYGYTF. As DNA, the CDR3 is TGTGCCAGTAGGGCGGTGAACTATGGCTACACCTTC.

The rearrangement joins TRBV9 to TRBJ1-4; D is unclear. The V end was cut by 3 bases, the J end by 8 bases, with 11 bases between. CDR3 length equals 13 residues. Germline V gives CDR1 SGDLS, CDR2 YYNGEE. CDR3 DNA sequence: TGTGCCAGCAGCGCAGCTATACAGGAAAAACTGTTTTTT. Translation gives CASSAAIQEKLFF.

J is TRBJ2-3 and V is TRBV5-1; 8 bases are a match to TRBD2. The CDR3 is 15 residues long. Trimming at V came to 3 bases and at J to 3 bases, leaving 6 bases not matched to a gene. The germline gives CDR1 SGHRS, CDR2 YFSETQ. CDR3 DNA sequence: TGCGCCAGCAGCTGGAGGACGGGAGGGACAGATACGCAGTATTTT. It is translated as CASSWRTGGTDTQYF.

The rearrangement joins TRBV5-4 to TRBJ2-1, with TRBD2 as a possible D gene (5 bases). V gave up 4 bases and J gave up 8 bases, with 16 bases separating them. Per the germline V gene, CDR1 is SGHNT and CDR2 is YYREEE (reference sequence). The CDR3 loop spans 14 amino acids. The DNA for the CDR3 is TGTGCCAGCAGCCAGACTGGAGGTCTCGATGAGCAGTTCTTC. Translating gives CASSQTGGLDEQFF. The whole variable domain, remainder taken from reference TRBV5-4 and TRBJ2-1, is ETGVTQSPTHLIKTRGQQVTLRCSSQSGHNTVSWYQQALGQGPQFIFQYYREEENGRGNFPPRFSGLQFPNYSSELNVNALELDDSALYLCASSQTGGLDEQFFGPGTRLTVL.

CDR3 nucleotide sequence: TGTGCCAGCAGTCCTACAAAGGGGGGGTATAGCAATCAGCCCCAGCATTTT. It translates to CASSPTKGGYSNQPQHF. The rearrangement uses TRBV27 and TRBJ1-5, with a possible D match to TRBD1 (6 bases). The ends were cut back, 5 bases at V and 0 bases at J, with 17 bases in the middle. The germline V gene encodes CDR1 MNHEY and CDR2 SMNVEV (reference sequence). CDR3 length: 17 residues.

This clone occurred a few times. The CDR3 DNA is TGTGCCAGTATCGGACAGCTTGGAGAAAAACTGTTTTTT. The encoded protein is CASIGQLGEKLFF. V is TRBV6-5 and J is TRBJ1-4; D is possibly TRBD1 (6 bases). CDR3 length: 13 amino acids. Germline V lookup: CDR1 MNHEY, CDR2 SVGAGI. V was trimmed by 9 bases and J by 8 bases, leaving 16 bases between them.

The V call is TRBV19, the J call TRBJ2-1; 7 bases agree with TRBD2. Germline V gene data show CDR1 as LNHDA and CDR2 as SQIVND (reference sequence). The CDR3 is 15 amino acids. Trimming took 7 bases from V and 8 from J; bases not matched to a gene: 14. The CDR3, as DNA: TGTGCCAGTATAAGTACGGGGGGACCCATCGATGAGCAGTTCTTC. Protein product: CASISTGGPIDEQFF.

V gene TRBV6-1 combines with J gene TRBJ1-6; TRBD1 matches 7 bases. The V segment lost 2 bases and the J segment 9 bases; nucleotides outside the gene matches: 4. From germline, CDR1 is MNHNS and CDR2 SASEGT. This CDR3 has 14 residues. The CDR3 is CASSERAGGSPLHF. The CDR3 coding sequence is TGTGCCAGCAGTGAAAGGGCAGGGGGTTCACCCCTCCACTTT.

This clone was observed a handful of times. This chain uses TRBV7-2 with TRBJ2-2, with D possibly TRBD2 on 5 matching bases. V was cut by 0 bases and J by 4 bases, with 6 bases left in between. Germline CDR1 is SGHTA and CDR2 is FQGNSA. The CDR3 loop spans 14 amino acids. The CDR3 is CASSLARVTGELFF. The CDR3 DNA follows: TGTGCCAGCAGCTTAGCGCGGGTCACCGGGGAGCTGTTTTTT.

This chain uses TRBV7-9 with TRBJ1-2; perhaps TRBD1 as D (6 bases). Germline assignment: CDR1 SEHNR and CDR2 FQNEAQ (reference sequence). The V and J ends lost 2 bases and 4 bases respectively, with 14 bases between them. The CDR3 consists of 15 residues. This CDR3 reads CASSLRQETFYGYTF. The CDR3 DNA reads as TGTGCCAGCAGCTTAAGACAGGAGACTTTCTATGGCTACACCTTC.

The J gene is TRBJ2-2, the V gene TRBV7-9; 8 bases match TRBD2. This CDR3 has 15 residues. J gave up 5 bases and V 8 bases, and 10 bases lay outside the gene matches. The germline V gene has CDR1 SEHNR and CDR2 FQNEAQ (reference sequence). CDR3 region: CASPVTSGSTGELFF. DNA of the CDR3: TGTGCCAGCCCGGTCACTAGCGGATCTACCGGGGAGCTGTTTTTT.

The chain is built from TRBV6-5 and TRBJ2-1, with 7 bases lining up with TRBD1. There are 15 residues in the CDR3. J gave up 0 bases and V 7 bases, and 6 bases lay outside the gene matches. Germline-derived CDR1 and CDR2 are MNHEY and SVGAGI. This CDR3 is CASTPPGGSYNEQFF. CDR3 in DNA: TGTGCCAGCACCCCCCCAGGGGGCTCCTACAATGAGCAGTTCTTC.

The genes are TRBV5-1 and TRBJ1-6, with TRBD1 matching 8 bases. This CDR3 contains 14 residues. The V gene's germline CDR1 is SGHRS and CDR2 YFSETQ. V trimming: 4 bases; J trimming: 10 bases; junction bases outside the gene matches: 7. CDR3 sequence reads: CASSGGQGESPLHF. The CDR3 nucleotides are TGCGCCAGCAGCGGTGGACAGGGAGAATCACCCCTCCACTTT.

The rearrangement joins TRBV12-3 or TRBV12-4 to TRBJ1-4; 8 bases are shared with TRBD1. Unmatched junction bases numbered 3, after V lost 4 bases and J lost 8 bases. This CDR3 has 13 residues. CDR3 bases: TGTGCCAGCAGTTCAGGGACAGGCGAAAAACTGTTTTTT. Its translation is CASSSGTGEKLFF.

CDR3 nucleotide sequence: TGTGCCAGCAGTTACTCGTTGGGACAGGGAACGATGGGGTACACCTTC. Translating gives CASSYSLGQGTMGYTF. This chain connects TRBV6-5 to TRBJ1-2; 9 bases fit TRBD1. Germline trimming cut 0 bases from V and 11 bases from J; bases unmatched to any gene: 13. In germline, CDR1 is MNHEY, CDR2 SVGAGI. This CDR3 has 16 amino acids.

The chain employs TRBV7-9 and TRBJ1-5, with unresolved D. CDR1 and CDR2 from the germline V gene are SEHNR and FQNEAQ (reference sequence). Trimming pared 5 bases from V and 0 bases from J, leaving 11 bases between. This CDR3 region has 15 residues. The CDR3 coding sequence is TGTGCCAGCAGCCTAGGGAGCTATAGCAATCAGCCCCAGCATTTT. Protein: CASSLGSYSNQPQHF.

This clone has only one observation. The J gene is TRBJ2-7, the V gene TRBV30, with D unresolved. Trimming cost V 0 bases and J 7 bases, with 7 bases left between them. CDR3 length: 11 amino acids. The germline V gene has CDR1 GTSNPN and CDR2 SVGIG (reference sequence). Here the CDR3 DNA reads TGTGCCTGGAGTGTACCCAGGGAGCAGTACTTC. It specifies CAWSVPREQYF. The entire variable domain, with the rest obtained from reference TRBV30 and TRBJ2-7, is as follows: SQTIHQWPATLVQPVGSPLSLECTVEGTSNPNLYWYRQAAGRGLQLLFYSVGIGQISSEVPQNLSASRPQDRQFILSSKKLLLSDSGFYLCAWSVPREQYFGPGTRLTVT.

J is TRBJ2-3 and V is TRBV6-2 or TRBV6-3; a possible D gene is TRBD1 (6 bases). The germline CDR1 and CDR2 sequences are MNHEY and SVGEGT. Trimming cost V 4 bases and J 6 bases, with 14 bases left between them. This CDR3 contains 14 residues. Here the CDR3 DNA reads TGTGCCAGCAGTTTCGACAGGCCGGGGGATACGCAGTATTTT. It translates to CASSFDRPGDTQYF.

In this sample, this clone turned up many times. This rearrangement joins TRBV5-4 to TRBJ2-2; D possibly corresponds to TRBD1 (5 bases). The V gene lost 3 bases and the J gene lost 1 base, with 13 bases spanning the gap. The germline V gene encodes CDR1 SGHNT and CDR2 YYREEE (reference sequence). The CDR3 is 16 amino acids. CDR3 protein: CASSSPTGMNTGELFF. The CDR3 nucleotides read TGTGCCAGCAGCTCGCCCACAGGAATGAACACCGGGGAGCTGTTTTTT.

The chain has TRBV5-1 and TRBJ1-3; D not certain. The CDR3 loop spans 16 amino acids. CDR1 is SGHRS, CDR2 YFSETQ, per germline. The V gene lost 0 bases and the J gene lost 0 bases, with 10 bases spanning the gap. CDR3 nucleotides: TGCGCCAGCAGCTTGGGGGGAGCTGCCTCTGGAAACACCATATATTTT. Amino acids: CASSLGGAASGNTIYF.

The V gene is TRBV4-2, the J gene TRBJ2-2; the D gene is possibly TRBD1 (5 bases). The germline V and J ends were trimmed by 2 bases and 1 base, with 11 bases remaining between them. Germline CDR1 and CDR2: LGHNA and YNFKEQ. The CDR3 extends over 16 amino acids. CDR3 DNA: TGTGCCAGCAGCCAAAACGCACAGGAGAACACCGGGGAGCTGTTTTTT. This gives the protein CASSQNAQENTGELFF.

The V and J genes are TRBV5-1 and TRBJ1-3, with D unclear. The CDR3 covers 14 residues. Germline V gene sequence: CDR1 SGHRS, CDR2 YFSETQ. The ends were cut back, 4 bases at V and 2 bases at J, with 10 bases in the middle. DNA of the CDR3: TGCGCCAGCAGCGAACATTTTACTGGAAACACCATATATTTT. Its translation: CASSEHFTGNTIYF.

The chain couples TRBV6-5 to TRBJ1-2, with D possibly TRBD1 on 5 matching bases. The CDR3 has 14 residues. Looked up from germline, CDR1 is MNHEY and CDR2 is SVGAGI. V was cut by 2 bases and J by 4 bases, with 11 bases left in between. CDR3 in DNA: TGTGCCAGCAGTTACAGGGGTTTGGGCTATGGCTACACCTTC. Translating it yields CASSYRGLGYGYTF.

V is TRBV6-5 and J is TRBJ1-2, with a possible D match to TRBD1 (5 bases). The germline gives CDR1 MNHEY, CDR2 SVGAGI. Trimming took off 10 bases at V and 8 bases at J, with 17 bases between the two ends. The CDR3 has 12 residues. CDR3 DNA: TGTGCCACCCTGACAGCCGCACTGGGCTACACCTTC. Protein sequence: CATLTAALGYTF.